This note documents a single T cell receptor beta chain sequence. Preparation of the TCRbeta library used unique molecular identifiers. TCRdb processed the PCR reads anew with MiXCR; each CDR3 protein has one entry. The sample holds about 540,000 distinct CDR3 sequences, 15% to 20% seen once. This CDR3 is built from 15 residues. Trimming pared 2 bases from V and 4 bases from J, leaving 12 bases between. CDR1 and CDR2 from the germline V gene are SEHNR and FQNEAQ (reference sequence). This entry comes from a study of T-cell reconstitution after alpha-beta-depleted transplantation in children. J is TRBJ1-3 and V is TRBV7-9, with D unclear. The receptor comes from a human donor who donated a stem cell graft to a child with acute lymphoblastic leukemia. The sequencing here drew on PBMCs from the stem cell graft donor, taken from the stem cell graft. The CDR3: CASSLTPLGGNTIYF. The CDR3 coding sequence is TGTGCCAGCAGCTTAACTCCCCTCGGGGGAAACACCATATATTTT.